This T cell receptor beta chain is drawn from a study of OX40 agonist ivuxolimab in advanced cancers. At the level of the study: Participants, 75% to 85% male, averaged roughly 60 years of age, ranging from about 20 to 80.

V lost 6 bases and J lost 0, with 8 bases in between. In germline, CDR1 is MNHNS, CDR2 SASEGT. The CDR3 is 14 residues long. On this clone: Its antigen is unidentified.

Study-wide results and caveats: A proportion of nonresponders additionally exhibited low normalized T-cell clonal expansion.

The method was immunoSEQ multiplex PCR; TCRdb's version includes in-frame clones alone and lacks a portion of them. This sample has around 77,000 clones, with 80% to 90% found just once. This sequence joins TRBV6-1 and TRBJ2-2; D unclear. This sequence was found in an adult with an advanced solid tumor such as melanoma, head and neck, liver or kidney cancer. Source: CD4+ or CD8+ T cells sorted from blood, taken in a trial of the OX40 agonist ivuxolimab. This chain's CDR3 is CASSAASNTGELFF. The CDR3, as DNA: TGTGCCAGCAGCGCGGCATCGAACACCGGGGAGCTGTTTTTT.